The clone carrying this T cell receptor (beta chain) was picked up one time. Its antigen is unidentified. Trimming shortened V by 2 bases and J by 6 bases, and 8 bases separated the two germline ends. The CDR3 has 13 residues. Germline CDR1 reads MDHEN; CDR2 reads SYDVKM. This sample stems from a study of cytomegalovirus exposure and HLA in healthy donors. Whole-study results and caveats: Cytomegalovirus status was reportedly diagnosed by the classifier with high specificity and sensitivity.

60 Vbeta and 13 Jbeta primers were used in PCR. Sequencing used immunoSEQ multiplex PCR; TCRdb keeps in-frame clones, though not all of them. The table shows 130,000 to 150,000 clones, with 75% to 90% occurring only once. The genes are TRBV28 and TRBJ2-1; no firm D call. Sequencing was carried out using PBMCs. The origin of this receptor is a woman in her thirties in good health and CMV-seronegative. This CDR3 is CASSLTQLNEQFF. For the CDR3, the DNA is TGTGCCAGCAGTTTAACCCAACTCAATGAGCAGTTCTTC.